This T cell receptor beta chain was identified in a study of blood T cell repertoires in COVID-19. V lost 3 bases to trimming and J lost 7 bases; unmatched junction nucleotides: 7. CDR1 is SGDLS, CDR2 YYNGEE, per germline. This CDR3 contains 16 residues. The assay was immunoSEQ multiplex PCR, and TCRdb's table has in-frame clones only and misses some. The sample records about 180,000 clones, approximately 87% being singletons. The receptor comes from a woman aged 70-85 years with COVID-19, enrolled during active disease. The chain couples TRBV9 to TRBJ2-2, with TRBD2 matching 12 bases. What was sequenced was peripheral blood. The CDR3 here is CASSALTSGSVGELFF. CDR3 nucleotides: TGTGCCAGCAGCGCCCTGACTAGCGGGAGTGTCGGGGAGCTGTTTTTT.